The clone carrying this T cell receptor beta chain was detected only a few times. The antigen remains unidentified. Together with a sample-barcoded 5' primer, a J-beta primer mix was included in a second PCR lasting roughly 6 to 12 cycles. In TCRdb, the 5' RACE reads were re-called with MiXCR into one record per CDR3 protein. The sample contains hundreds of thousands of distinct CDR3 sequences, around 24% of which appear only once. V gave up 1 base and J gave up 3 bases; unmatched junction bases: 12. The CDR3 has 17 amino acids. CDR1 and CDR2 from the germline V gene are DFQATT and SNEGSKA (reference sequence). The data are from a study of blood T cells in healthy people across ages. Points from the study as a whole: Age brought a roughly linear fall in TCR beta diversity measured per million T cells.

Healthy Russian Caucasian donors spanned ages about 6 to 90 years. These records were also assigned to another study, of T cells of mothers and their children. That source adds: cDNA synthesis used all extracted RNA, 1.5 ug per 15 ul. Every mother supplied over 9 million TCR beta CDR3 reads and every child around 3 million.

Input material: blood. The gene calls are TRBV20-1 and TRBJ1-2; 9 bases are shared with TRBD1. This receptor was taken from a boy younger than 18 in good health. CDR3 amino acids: CSARVLARDRAHYGYTF. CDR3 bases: TGCAGTGCTAGAGTCTTGGCCCGGGACAGGGCCCACTATGGCTACACCTTC.